This T cell receptor (beta chain) was documented in a study of tumor-infiltrating lymphocytes in primary liver carcinoma. Trimming cost V 5 bases and J 2 bases, with 9 bases left between them. This CDR3 has 13 residues. Alongside blood RNA obtained from unsorted whole blood, germline DNA was also extracted. Synthesis of TCR beta cDNA was carried out from about 500 ng total RNA with a constant-region primer. It was through three nested multiplex PCR rounds of slightly modified ARM-PCR that TCR beta libraries arose. Primers for the first two PCR rounds were TRBV1-TRBV30 forward primers and a C-beta reverse primer (around 11 cycles per round). TCRdb reprocessed the multiplex PCR reads with MiXCR, giving one entry per CDR3 protein. This table has fewer than 400,000 distinct CDR3 sequences, almost 60% appearing once. This clonotype showed up just a few times.

V usage is TRBV12-3 or TRBV12-4 and J usage is TRBJ1-2, with a weak D call TRBD1 (5 bases). The sequence was obtained from a woman aged 25 to 45 with primary liver carcinoma and hepatitis B virus infection. The sample taken for sequencing was peripheral blood. The CDR3 spells CASSPGRNYGYTF. CDR3 DNA: TGTGCCAGCAGTCCGGGGCGAAACTATGGCTACACCTTC.